Below, 9 T cell receptor beta chains from the same sample are listed, as sequenced in a study of CD8+ T cells in alopecia areata. Treatment of the sample: oral pan-JAK inhibitor, 5-10 mg twice daily. cDNA reverse transcribed from extracted RNA served as the sequencing template. Libraries were prepared by immunoSEQ multiplex PCR; TCRdb keeps only in-frame clonotypes and omits some of them. The profile shows roughly 200,000 clones, around two fifths of them singletons. Sequenced material: CD4+ T cells sorted from blood, taken at approximately week 37, from a patient treated with tofacitinib. Receptors originate from a human donor with alopecia areata.

This clone was seen a few times. V usage is TRBV6-5 and J usage is TRBJ1-3; D is unresolved. Germline assignment: CDR1 MNHEY and CDR2 SVGAGI. V lost 8 bases to trimming and J lost 10 bases, with 15 bases between them. This CDR3 region has 12 residues. The CDR3 here is CASEKPRGTIYF. In DNA form, the CDR3 reads TGTGCCAGCGAAAAACCCCGCGGAACCATATATTTT.

The chain links TRBV7-2 to TRBJ2-1; D is undetermined. Trimming cost V 1 base and J 8 bases, with 9 bases left between them. The germline V gene encodes CDR1 SGHTA and CDR2 FQGNSA. The CDR3 spans 13 residues. The CDR3 is CASSLVSSDEQFF. CDR3 nucleotide sequence: TGTGCCAGCAGCTTAGTTTCCAGCGATGAGCAGTTCTTC.

The genes are TRBV9 and TRBJ1-2; no firm D call. CDR1 and CDR2 (germline): SGDLS, YYNGEE. The CDR3 length is 12 residues. Between the trimmed V and J ends, which lost 7 bases and 4 bases, there was a span of 11 bases. CDR3 amino acids: CASVAGIYGYTF. As DNA, the CDR3 is TGTGCCAGCGTAGCCGGGATCTATGGCTACACCTTC.

This chain joins TRBV7-8 and TRBJ2-7; 7 bases match TRBD1. The V and J ends lost 4 bases and 6 bases, in that order; junction bases with no gene match: 3. The CDR3 sequence is 12 residues long. CDR1 is SGHVS and CDR2 is FQNEAQ in the germline V gene. The CDR3 region is CASSSDRSEQYF. DNA for the CDR3: TGTGCCAGCAGCTCGGACAGGTCCGAGCAGTACTTC.

This chain uses TRBV30 with TRBJ2-1; 9 bases agree with TRBD2. The germline CDR1 and CDR2 sequences are GTSNPN and SVGIG (reference sequence). CDR3 length: 15 amino acids. After removal of 1 base from V and 3 bases from J, the junction contained 4 bases not matched to a gene. The CDR3 loop is CAWSASGKVYNEQFF. CDR3 nucleotide sequence: TGTGCCTGGAGTGCTAGCGGGAAAGTCTACAATGAGCAGTTCTTC.

The CDR3 sequence is CASSFGGGMYGTQYF. CDR3 nucleotide sequence: TGTGCCAGCAGCTTTGGCGGAGGGATGTACGGGACCCAGTACTTC. The chain joins TRBV7-3 to TRBJ2-5; TRBD2 is a possible D gene (6 bases). CDR1 and CDR2 from the germline V gene are SGHTA and FQGTGA. With 3 bases removed from V and 7 bases from J, the gap between germline ends came to 18 bases. The CDR3 loop spans 15 amino acids.

V gene TRBV27 combines with J gene TRBJ1-5, with TRBD1 identical over 12 bases. V shed 6 bases, J shed 1 base, and the junction held 7 bases outside the gene matches. Germline CDR1 MNHEY, CDR2 SMNVEV (reference sequence). The CDR3 has 17 amino acids. The CDR3, as DNA: TGTGCCAGCAGCCCCGGGACAGGGGGCGCGAGCAATCAGCCCCAGCATTTT. Protein: CASSPGTGGASNQPQHF.

J is TRBJ1-1 and V is TRBV30; D gene unclear. Germline assignment: CDR1 GTSNPN and CDR2 SVGIG (reference sequence). The CDR3 totals 14 residues. Between the trimmed V and J ends, which lost 2 bases and 2 bases, there was a span of 12 bases. The CDR3 region is CAWSRRNKNTEAFF. CDR3 nucleotide sequence: TGTGCCTGGAGTCGTAGAAATAAAAACACTGAAGCTTTCTTT.

CDR3 amino acids: CATSTALATGELFF. The CDR3 DNA reads as TGTGCCACCAGCACCGCCCTCGCGACCGGGGAGCTGTTTTTT. The chain uses TRBV15 and TRBJ2-2; the D is unclear. Looked up from germline, CDR1 is LNHNV and CDR2 is YYDKDF (reference sequence). The CDR3 has 14 residues. V lost 4 bases, J lost 5 bases, and 11 bases lay in between.